The clone carrying this TCR beta chain came up a few times. Antigen specificity is unknown. The data originate from a study of cytomegalovirus exposure and HLA in healthy donors. Amplification used 60 Vbeta primers and 13 Jbeta primers. Sequenced by immunoSEQ multiplex PCR; TCRdb stores in-frame clones only, minus some. Altogether around 150,000 clones are present, over 75% being singletons, with the ten largest covering about 1.3%. The CDR3 has 19 amino acids. With V trimmed by 3 bases and J by 0 bases, 11 bases remained unmatched. Germline lookup yields CDR1 PRHDT and CDR2 FYEKMQ (reference sequence). Study-wide results and caveats: Common viral pathogens (according to a later analysis) appeared linked to several of the most significant clusters.

The sequenced sample was PBMCs. The receptor comes from a woman in her twenties or thirties in good health and CMV-seronegative. The chain combines TRBV13 with TRBJ2-2, with 9 bases that match TRBD2. CDR3 residues: CASSFGPSSGVPNTGELFF. The CDR3 bases are TGTGCCAGCAGCTTTGGGCCATCTAGCGGGGTGCCGAACACCGGGGAGCTGTTTTTT.